A selection of T cell receptor beta chains follows, all from one sample in a study of blood T cell repertoires in COVID-19. Produced via immunoSEQ multiplex PCR; TCRdb's table is partial and in-frame only. The sample includes under 200,000 clones, roughly 90% of them seen just once. The sample taken for sequencing was PBMCs or T cells enriched from blood (not recorded which). The source of these receptors is a woman aged 18-29 years who had recovered from COVID-19. The CDR3 runs from the conserved cysteine through the conserved F or W. Each record gives: J gene, V gene, D gene, clone size, CDR3 protein, CDR3 DNA. A D gene is named only where the DNA matches it firmly. Rows give clone size only sometimes, using once, few, many, or a class for an expanded clone.

TRBJ1-1	TRBV6-5	TRBD1	-	CASSSGQGATEAFF	TGTGCCAGCAGTAGCGGACAGGGGGCTACTGAAGCTTTCTTT
TRBJ1-1	TRBV7-9	TRBD1	-	CASSPGTGWTEAFF	TGTGCCAGCAGCCCCGGGACAGGGTGGACTGAAGCTTTCTTT
TRBJ1-1	TRBV29-1	-	-	CSVEERAGLGTEAFF	TGCAGCGTTGAAGAAAGGGCAGGGCTCGGCACTGAAGCTTTCTTT
TRBJ2-1	TRBV24-1	-	-	CATCARVGDEQFF	TGTGCCACCTGCGCGAGGGTGGGCGATGAGCAGTTCTTC
TRBJ1-6	TRBV19	TRBD1	-	CASSIAGRGNSPLHF	TGTGCCAGTAGTATAGCAGGCAGGGGGAATTCACCCCTCCACTTT
TRBJ1-4	TRBV28	-	-	CASSQWAATNEKLFF	TGTGCCAGCAGTCAATGGGCCGCAACTAATGAAAAACTGTTTTTT
TRBJ1-2	TRBV5-1	-	-	CASSLEQPYGYTF	TGCGCCAGCAGCTTGGAACAGCCCTATGGCTACACCTTC
TRBJ2-3	TRBV28	TRBD2	-	CASSLLLAGDPTDTQYF	TGTGCCAGCAGTTTACTACTAGCGGGGGACCCCACAGATACGCAGTATTTT
TRBJ2-7	TRBV6-5	TRBD2	-	CASSYTSGGIHYEQYF	TGTGCCAGCAGTTACACTAGCGGGGGCATTCACTACGAGCAGTACTTC
TRBJ2-7	TRBV28	-	-	CASSPYAGQEQYF	TGTGCCAGCAGCCCATATGCGGGGCAGGAGCAGTACTTC
TRBJ2-7	TRBV25-1	TRBD1	-	CASSEGGTGRDEQYF	TGTGCCAGCAGTGAGGGGGGGACAGGGAGAGACGAGCAGTACTTC
TRBJ1-5	TRBV3-1/TRBV3-2	-	-	CASSQHPDLGQPQHF	TGTGCCAGCAGCCAACACCCGGACTTGGGTCAGCCCCAGCATTTT
TRBJ1-2	TRBV10-3	-	-	CAISEREFNYGYTF	TGTGCCATCAGTGAGCGAGAATTTAACTATGGCTACACCTTC
TRBJ2-7	TRBV19	TRBD1	-	CASSIRTGTDEQYF	TGTGCCAGTAGTATCCGGACAGGGACCGACGAGCAGTACTTC
TRBJ1-2	TRBV3-1/TRBV3-2	-	-	CASSHRESRGYTF	TGTGCCAGCAGCCACCGGGAGAGCAGGGGCTACACCTTC
TRBJ1-6	TRBV11-2	-	-	CASSPQGQYNSPLHF	TGTGCCAGCAGCCCCCAGGGGCAGTATAATTCACCCCTCCACTTT
TRBJ1-2	TRBV7-9	TRBD1	-	CASSFPGGPGYTF	TGTGCCAGCAGCTTCCCAGGGGGACCTGGCTACACCTTC
TRBJ2-6	TRBV5-4	-	-	CASSPGGQGNSGANVLTF	TGTGCCAGCAGCCCAGGAGGCCAGGGGAACTCTGGGGCCAACGTCCTGACTTTC
TRBJ2-3	TRBV29-1	TRBD1	-	CSGTGTGGTDTQYF	TGCAGCGGGACCGGGACAGGGGGCACAGATACGCAGTATTTT
TRBJ2-1	TRBV5-1	TRBD2	-	CASSLGLAGVSDEQFF	TGCGCCAGCAGCTTAGGACTAGCGGGGGTATCCGATGAGCAGTTCTTC
TRBJ1-1	TRBV5-6	-	-	CASSLVKNTEAFF	TGTGCCAGCAGCTTGGTTAAGAACACTGAAGCTTTCTTT
TRBJ2-4	TRBV3-1/TRBV3-2	TRBD1	-	CASSRGGDSKNIQYF	TGTGCCAGCAGCCGGGGTGGGGACAGTAAAAACATTCAGTACTTC
TRBJ1-6	TRBV6-1	TRBD1	-	CASSEFGQANSPLHF	TGTGCCAGCAGTGAGTTTGGACAGGCCAATTCACCCCTCCACTTT
TRBJ1-1	TRBV5-4	TRBD1	once	CASSLPPGQGRETEAFF	TGTGCCAGCAGCTTGCCCCCCGGACAGGGGAGAGAAACTGAAGCTTTCTTT
TRBJ1-1	TRBV3-1/TRBV3-2	-	-	CASSQVGEGEAFF	TGTGCCAGCAGCCAAGTTGGGGAGGGTGAAGCTTTCTTT
TRBJ2-5	TRBV5-4	TRBD2	-	CASSSGAGGPEETQYF	TGTGCCAGCAGCTCTGGAGCGGGGGGGCCTGAGGAGACCCAGTACTTC
TRBJ2-3	TRBV5-1	-	-	CASSLAGIALTDTQYF	TGCGCCAGCAGCTTGGCGGGGATCGCGCTCACAGATACGCAGTATTTT
TRBJ1-6	TRBV21-1	-	-	CASSKPERQGGSYNSPLHF	TGTGCCAGCAGCAAACCAGAGAGACAGGGCGGCTCCTATAATTCACCCCTCCACTTT
TRBJ1-1	TRBV20-1	TRBD1	-	CSASSGQGAFF	TGCAGTGCTAGCTCCGGACAGGGTGCTTTCTTT
TRBJ1-2	TRBV7-9	-	-	CASSQPEGGYTF	TGTGCCAGCAGCCAACCTGAGGGTGGCTACACCTTC
TRBJ1-2	TRBV19	-	-	CASSISGEGYGYTF	TGTGCCAGTAGTATATCGGGGGAGGGTTATGGCTACACCTTC
TRBJ2-3	TRBV24-1	TRBD2	-	CATALAGDYHTDTQYF	TGTGCCACCGCACTAGCGGGGGACTATCACACAGATACGCAGTATTTT
TRBJ2-2	TRBV3-1/TRBV3-2	-	-	CASSQQGSGELFF	TGTGCCAGCAGCCAACAGGGAAGCGGGGAGCTGTTTTTT